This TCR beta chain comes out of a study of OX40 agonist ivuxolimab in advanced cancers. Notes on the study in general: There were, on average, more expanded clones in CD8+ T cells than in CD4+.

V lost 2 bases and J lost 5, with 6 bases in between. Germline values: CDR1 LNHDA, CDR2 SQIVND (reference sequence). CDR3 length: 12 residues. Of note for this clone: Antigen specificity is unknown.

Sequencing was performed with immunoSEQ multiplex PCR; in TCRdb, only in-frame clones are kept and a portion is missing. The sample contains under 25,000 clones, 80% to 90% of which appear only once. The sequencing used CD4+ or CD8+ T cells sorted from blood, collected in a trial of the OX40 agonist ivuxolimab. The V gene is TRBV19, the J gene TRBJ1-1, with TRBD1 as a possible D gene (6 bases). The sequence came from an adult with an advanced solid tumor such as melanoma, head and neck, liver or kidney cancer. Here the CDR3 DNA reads TGTGCCAGTAGTATAAGGGGGACTGAAGCTTTCTTT. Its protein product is CASSIRGTEAFF.